The text below deals with one T cell receptor beta chain. Its antigen remains unidentified. The sample comes from a study of siplizumab effects on memory and regulatory T cells. Repertoires were generated with immunoSEQ multiplex PCR, while TCRdb's copy carries only in-frame clones and drops some. The sample gives over 60,000 clones, about 90% of which show up once; around 28% is in the top ten. Study-level points and caveats: Controls showed an average of approximately 25% Treg-derived mappable alloreactive CD4+ clones, while siplizumab showed 60% to 80%.

Germline V CDR1 and CDR2: KGHSH, LQKENI. Trimming removed 6 bases at V and 1 base at J, with 9 bases between. The length of the CDR3 is 13 residues. This receptor was obtained from a human donor in good health. The chain carries TRBV18 and TRBJ2-5, with a tentative D call TRBD1 (6 bases). The sample taken for sequencing was CD8+ T cells sorted from blood. The CDR3: CASSSTGQETQYF. CDR3 DNA: TGTGCCAGCTCGTCGACAGGCCAAGAGACCCAGTACTTC.